Listed below are T cell receptor beta chains from one sample, sequenced in a study of identical twins. TCRdb independently ran MiXCR on the 5' RACE reads; one entry per CDR3 protein. Altogether 500,000 to 650,000 distinct CDR3 sequences are present, roughly 6.6% being singletons, with the ten largest covering about 1.6%. In addition, the sample was reused for a study of yellow fever vaccine responses in identical twins.

The sequencing sample was made of PBMCs. The receptor source for this set is a woman under 30 in good health. CDR3s include the opening cysteine and the closing phenylalanine or tryptophan. The D gene is left open where the match is weak. Some rows mark clone size as missing; the rest say once, few, many or name a class of expanded clone.

>.|TRBJ1-5|13|TRBV6-1|.
CASSPITNQPQHF
>few|TRBJ2-3|16|TRBV9|TRBD2
CASSALAGHSTDTQYF
>once|TRBJ1-6|14|TRBV7-9|.
CASSPINPNSPLHF
>few|TRBJ1-1|15|TRBV6-1|.
CASSDRTWWNTEAFF
>few|TRBJ2-1|15|TRBV5-6|.
CASSLEGQFISEQFF
>few|TRBJ1-6|15|TRBV20-1|TRBD1
CSARALGQGDSPLHF
>.|TRBJ2-1|15|TRBV29-1|.
CSVELVTRGGHEQFF
>.|TRBJ1-1|17|TRBV4-2|TRBD1
CASSRGQGEGLSTEAFF
>few|TRBJ2-1|15|TRBV7-9|TRBD2
CASSPQAGRPHEQFF
>.|TRBJ2-7|14|TRBV28|.
CASSLGAVSYEQYF
>few|TRBJ1-1|16|TRBV10-3|TRBD1
CAILPGTGAGGTEAFF
>many|TRBJ2-1|16|TRBV5-6|.
CASSLVGGSSYNEQFF